This T cell receptor beta chain was captured by sequencing in a study of blood T cell repertoires in COVID-19. Study as a whole: There were acute and convalescent COVID-19 samples, and they came from the United States, Italy and Spain. T cells, B-cell-depleted T cells, or PBMCs supplied cDNA or gDNA.

The CDR3 consists of 16 residues. V was clipped by 1 base and J by 0 bases, with 11 bases between them. CDR1 and CDR2 from the germline V gene are SGHRS and YFSETQ. Per the study methods: Reference gene primers were amplified, and this amplification served to estimate nucleated cell counts. The table came from immunoSEQ multiplex PCR; TCRdb's copy has only in-frame clones and leaves some out. V, J and clone size reflect that table, while D and trimming were determined from the DNA. This sample carries over 90,000 clones, about four fifths of them seen once, and the ten largest clones take 9.5% to 15%. This clone appeared once.

The TCR originated in a human donor in a cohort sampled during active COVID-19. The chain carries TRBV5-1 and TRBJ1-3, with unresolved D. The specimen was peripheral blood. For the CDR3, the DNA is TGCGCCAGCAGCTTGTCCGGCACTAACTCTGGAAACACCATATATTTT. It specifies CASSLSGTNSGNTIYF.